This TCR beta chain was observed in a study of OX40 agonist ivuxolimab in advanced cancers. Study in general: Patients got intravenous ivuxolimab at 0.01 to 10 mg/kg every 2 weeks.

Assay used: immunoSEQ multiplex PCR; TCRdb lists only in-frame clones, some missing. The repertoire holds over 35,000 clones, with around 83% as singletons. Looked up from germline, CDR1 is SEHNR and CDR2 is FQNEAQ (reference sequence). Deletions cut 5 bases from V and 5 bases from J, with 12 bases between. The length of the CDR3 is 14 residues. The sequences come from CD4+ or CD8+ T cells sorted from blood, collected in a trial of the OX40 agonist ivuxolimab. The chain carries TRBV7-9 and TRBJ1-4; no firm D call. This TCR came from an adult with an advanced solid tumor such as melanoma, head and neck, liver or kidney cancer. The CDR3 DNA is TGTGCCAGCAGCCCGCCCGGGGTGAATGAAAAACTGTTTTTT. Its translation is CASSPPGVNEKLFF. The entire variable domain, with the rest obtained from reference TRBV7-9 and TRBJ1-4, is as follows: DTGVSQNPRHKITKRGQNVTFRCDPISEHNRLYWYRQTLGQGPEFLTYFQNEAQLEKSRLLSDRFSAERPKGSFSTLEIQRTEQGDSAMYLCASSPPGVNEKLFFGSGTQLSVL.